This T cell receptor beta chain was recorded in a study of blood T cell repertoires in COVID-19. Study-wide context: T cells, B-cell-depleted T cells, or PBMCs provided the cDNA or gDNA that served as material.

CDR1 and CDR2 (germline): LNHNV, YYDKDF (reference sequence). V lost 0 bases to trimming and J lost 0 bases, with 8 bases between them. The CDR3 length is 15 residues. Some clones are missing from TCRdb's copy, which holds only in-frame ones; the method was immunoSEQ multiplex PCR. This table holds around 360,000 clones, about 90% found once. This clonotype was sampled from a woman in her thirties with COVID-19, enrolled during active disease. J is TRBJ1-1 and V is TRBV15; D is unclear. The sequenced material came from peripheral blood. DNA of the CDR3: TGTGCCACCAGCAGAGATCCCCAGTTGAACACTGAAGCTTTCTTT. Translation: CATSRDPQLNTEAFF.